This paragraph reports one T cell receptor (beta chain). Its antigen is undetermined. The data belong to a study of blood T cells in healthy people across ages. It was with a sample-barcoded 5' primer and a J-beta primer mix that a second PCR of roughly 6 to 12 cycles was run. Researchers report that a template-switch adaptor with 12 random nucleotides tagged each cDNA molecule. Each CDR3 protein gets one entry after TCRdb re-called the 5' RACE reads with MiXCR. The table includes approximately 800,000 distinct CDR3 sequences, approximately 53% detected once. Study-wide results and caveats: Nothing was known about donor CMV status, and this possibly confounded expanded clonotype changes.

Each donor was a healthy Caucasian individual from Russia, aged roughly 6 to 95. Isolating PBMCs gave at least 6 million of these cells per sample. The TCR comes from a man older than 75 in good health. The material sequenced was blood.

CDR3 sequence (DNA): TGTGCCAGCAGCGGGACTAGCGGGAGCCAGATGCAGTTCTTC. Translating gives CASSGTSGSQMQFF. The rearrangement uses TRBV11-2 and TRBJ2-1; 14 bases align to TRBD2. The CDR3 extends over 14 amino acids. The J segment lost 12 bases and the V segment lost 5 bases, leaving 6 bases of the junction unmatched. Germline CDR1 is SGHAT and CDR2 is FQNNGV.